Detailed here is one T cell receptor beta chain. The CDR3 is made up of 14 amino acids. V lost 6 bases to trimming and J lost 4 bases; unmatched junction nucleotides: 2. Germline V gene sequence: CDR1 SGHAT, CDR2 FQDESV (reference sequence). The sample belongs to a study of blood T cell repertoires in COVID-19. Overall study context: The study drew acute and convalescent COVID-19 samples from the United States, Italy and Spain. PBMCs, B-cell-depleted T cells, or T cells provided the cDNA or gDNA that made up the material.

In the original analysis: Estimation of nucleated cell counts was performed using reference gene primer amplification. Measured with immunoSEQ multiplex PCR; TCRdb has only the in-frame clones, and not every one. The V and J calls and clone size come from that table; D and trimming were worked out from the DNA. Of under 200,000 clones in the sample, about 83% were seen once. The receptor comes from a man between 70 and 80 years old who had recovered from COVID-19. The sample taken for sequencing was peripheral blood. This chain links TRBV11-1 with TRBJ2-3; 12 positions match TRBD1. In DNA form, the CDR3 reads TGTGCCAGCAGTGGGACAGGGGGCCCAGATACGCAGTATTTT. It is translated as CASSGTGGPDTQYF.